The following is a T cell receptor (beta chain) sequence with its context. Its specificity is unknown. Assay: immunoSEQ multiplex PCR; the TCRdb copy retains only in-frame clones and omits some. The sample holds some 35,000 clones, approximately 90% seen once. These data originate in a study of STAT5B mutations in CD4+ large granular lymphocyte leukemia. Study-level points and caveats: Without HLA matching, higher CD4+ than CD8+ T-LGLL clonality could reflect small sample size. Top patient clones used TRBV06 genes more often: 8/27 versus 2/35 in controls. Patient CD4-sorted repertoires looked more clonal than healthy CD4+ repertoires, even without putative leukemic clones.

CDR1 SGDLS and CDR2 YYNGEE come from the germline V gene. The CDR3 runs 15 residues. Between the trimmed V and J ends, which lost 0 bases and 4 bases, there was a span of 11 bases. The sample consisted of CD4+ T cells from blood buffy coats. The V gene is TRBV9, the J gene TRBJ1-5; possible D gene TRBD1, 6 bases. The TCR was taken from a human donor in good health. This CDR3 is CASSVGTGPNQPQHF. CDR3 in DNA: TGTGCCAGCAGCGTAGGTACAGGGCCGAATCAGCCCCAGCATTTT.